This T cell receptor beta chain was retrieved from a study of human T cells and chemical hapten exposure (dated by TCRdb to the early 2020s). For the wider study: For sensitization, 2% DPC in acetone was applied to a roughly 2 cm by roughly 2 cm area of upper inner arm skin. Throughout the study period of roughly five months, patients also received therapeutic DPC doses to the scalp every week. Libraries were combined into a pool for sequencing, and differences in TCR yield between samples came mainly from small differences in library volumes within the pool. The study tracked peripheral blood TCR repertoire changes in vivo during primary and secondary sensitization to the hapten diphenylcyclopropenone (DPC) in alopecia patients. The patient cohort, mostly female, included alopecia areata with under or over 50% scalp involvement, alopecia totalis and alopecia universalis. Roughly 30 alopecia patients gave blood for TCR sequencing at one to four time points (pre-sensitization, 2, 6 and 24 weeks). Patient blood was sampled pre-sensitization (week 0) and at 2, 6 and about 24 weeks after DPC sensitization. Patch testing on the upper back used Finn chambers containing 0.01% DPC, with scoring done after 6 days according to International Contact Dermatitis Research Group standards.

This clonotype was counted many times. The antigen it recognizes is unknown. There are no base qualities to consult, and no much larger clone falls within one base. Library prep was done by RACE. Sequencing was carried out with a NextSeq 500. During library preparation, unique molecular identifiers were attached to individual cDNA molecules so that TCRs could be counted quantitatively and reproducibly. Both TCR alpha and TCR beta chains were sequenced from each blood RNA sample. The original pipeline was this. Samples had a median of roughly 91,000 TCRs, with a range from about 23,224 to 750,000. The Decombinator software suite was used to annotate V, J and CDR3 in the TCR reads. For PS versus PT1 abundance plots, all samples were subsampled to the same number of TCRs (28,000). Expanded TCRs were defined as absent before sensitization and observed at least eight times at the 2-week time point. TCRdb reprocessed the public reads (quality trimming at Q25 with fastp, clone calling with MiXCR) and kept in-frame beta chains. Rows merge per CDR3 protein into single entries with the most common DNA and genes. The V and J calls and clone size are TCRdb's, not the authors'. The sample yields a few hundred thousand distinct CDR3 sequences; about 9% were counted once. The leading ten clones occupy approximately 2.3% of the sample.

On the study overall, not on this receptor specifically: DPC sensitization did not change the number of TCRs with a frequency above 1 in 1000, and there was no evidence of changes in global repertoire structure. After repeated subsampling, the strength of the expansion versus patch-test correlation and the threshold at which it became significant changed. Patch test score was positively correlated with the number of PT1 expanded TCRs, with significance at thresholds 8, 16 and 32 but not at 4. Expanded TCRs formed significantly more large CDR3 similarity clusters than pre-sensitization or healthy control sets, consistent with antigen-driven responses. Because every patient had alopecia, a presumed autoimmune disease, the patients' immune response might differ from that of healthy individuals.

What the time point label conveys for this sample: pre-sensitization, week 0. This specimen's treatment or condition label, interpreted: therapeutic diphenylcyclopropenone sensitization with weekly scalp DPC. Blood at each patch-test visit was drawn before the patch test was applied. Patients were considered eligible if aged 18 to 70, diagnosed with alopecia and deemed suitable for DPC therapy, and patients were excluded if pregnant. Total RNA was extracted from unfractionated whole blood that had been collected in Tempus Blood RNA tubes. CDR1 and CDR2 are drawn from the germline V gene: MNHNS, SASEGT. CDR3 length: 15 amino acids, cysteine to phenylalanine. Solely the CDR3 DNA is kept, with 45 bases framed from the first base. V and J are trimmed by 3 bases and 4 bases, and the gene matches miss 7 bases of the junction.

The chain uses TRBV6-1 and TRBJ2-3; 7 middle bases align to TRBD1. This clonotype was obtained from a woman aged 40 to 49 with alopecia areata. Some clones in this sample may be carry-over from other donors' samples. Sequenced here: whole blood, sampled in connection with sensitization to the hapten diphenylcyclopropenone (DPC). The CDR3 protein sequence reads: CASSDDRGRADTQYF. At the DNA level, the sequence is TGTGCCAGCAGTGATGATAGGGGGCGCGCAGATACGCAGTATTTT.